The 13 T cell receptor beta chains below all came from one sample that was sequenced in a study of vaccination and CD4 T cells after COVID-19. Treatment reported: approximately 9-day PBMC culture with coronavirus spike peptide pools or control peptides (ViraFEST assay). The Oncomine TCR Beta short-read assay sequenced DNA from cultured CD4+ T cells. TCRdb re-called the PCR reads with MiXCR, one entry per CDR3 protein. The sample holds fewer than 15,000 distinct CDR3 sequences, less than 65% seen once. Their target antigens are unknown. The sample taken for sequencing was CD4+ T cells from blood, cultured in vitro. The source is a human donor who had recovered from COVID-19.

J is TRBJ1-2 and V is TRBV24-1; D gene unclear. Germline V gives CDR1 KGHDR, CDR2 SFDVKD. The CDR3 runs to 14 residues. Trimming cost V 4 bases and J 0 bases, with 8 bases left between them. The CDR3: CATSDYRTNYGYTF. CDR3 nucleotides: TGTGCCACCAGTGACTACAGAACTAACTATGGCTACACCTTC.

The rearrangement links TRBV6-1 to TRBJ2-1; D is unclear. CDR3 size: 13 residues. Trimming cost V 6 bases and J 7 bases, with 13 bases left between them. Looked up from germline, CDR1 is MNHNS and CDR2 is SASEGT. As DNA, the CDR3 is TGTGCCAGCAGCCCCCAAGGAGTGAATGAGCAGTTCTTC. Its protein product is CASSPQGVNEQFF.

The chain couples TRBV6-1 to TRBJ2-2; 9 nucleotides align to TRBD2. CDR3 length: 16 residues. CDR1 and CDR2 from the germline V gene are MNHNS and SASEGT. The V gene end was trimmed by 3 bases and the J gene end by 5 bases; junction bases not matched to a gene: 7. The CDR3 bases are TGTGCCAGCAGTGACCCCCCTAGCGGGATAACCGGGGAGCTGTTTTTT. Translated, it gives CASSDPPSGITGELFF.

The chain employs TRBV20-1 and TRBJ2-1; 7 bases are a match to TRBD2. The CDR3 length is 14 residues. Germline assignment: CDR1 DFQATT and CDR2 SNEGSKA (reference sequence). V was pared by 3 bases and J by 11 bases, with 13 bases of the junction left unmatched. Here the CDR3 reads CSARAGTNTLKQFF. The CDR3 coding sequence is TGCAGTGCTAGGGCTGGGACTAACACCCTCAAGCAGTTCTTC.

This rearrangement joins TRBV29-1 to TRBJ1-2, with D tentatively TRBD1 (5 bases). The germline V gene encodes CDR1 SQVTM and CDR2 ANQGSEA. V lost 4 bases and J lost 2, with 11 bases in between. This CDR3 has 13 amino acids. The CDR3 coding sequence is TGCAGCGTTGTTACAGGCCCGAACTATGGCTACACCTTC. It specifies CSVVTGPNYGYTF.

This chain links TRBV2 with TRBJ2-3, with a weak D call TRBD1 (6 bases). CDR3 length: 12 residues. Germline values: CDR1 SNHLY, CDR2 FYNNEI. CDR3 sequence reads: CTGQRDIDTQYF. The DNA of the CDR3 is TGTACCGGTCAACGGGACATCGACACGCAGTATTTT.

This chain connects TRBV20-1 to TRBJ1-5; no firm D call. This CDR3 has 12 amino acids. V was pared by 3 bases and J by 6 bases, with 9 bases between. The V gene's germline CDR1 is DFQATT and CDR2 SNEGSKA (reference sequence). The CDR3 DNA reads TGCAGTGCTAGGGCAGGCGGTCAGCCCCAGCATTTT. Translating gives CSARAGGQPQHF.

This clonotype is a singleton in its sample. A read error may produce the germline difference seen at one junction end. The CDR3: CASRRTGGTDSQYF. The CDR3 coding sequence is TGTGCCAGCAGACGGACAGGGGGCACAGATTCGCAGTATTTT. This chain joins TRBV6-1 and TRBJ2-3, with 11 positions matching TRBD1. Germline V lookup: CDR1 MNHNS, CDR2 SASEGT. The CDR3 totals 14 residues.

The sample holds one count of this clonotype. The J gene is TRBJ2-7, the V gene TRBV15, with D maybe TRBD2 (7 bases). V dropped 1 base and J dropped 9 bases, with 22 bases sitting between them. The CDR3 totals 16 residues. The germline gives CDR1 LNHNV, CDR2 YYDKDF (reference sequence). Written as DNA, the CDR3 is TGTGCCACCAGCAGAGGACCATGGGGAGGGGGAGACAGGCAGTACTTC. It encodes CATSRGPWGGGDRQYF.

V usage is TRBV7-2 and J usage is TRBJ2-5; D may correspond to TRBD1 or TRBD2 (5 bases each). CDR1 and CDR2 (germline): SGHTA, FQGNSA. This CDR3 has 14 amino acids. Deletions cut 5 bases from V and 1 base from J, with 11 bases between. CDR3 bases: TGTGCCAGCAGCCCTAGCAGGGCCCAAGAGACCCAGTACTTC. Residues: CASSPSRAQETQYF. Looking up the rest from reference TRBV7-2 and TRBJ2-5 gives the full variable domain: GAGVSQSPSNKVTEKGKDVELRCDPISGHTALYWYRQSLGQGLEFLIYFQGNSAPDKSGLPSDRFSAERTGGSVSTLTIQRTQQEDSAVYLCASSPSRAQETQYFGPGTRLLVL.

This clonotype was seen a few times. CDR3: CSATPTTRGINYGYTF. The CDR3 nucleotides read TGCAGTGCGACGCCGACTACCAGGGGCATAAACTATGGCTACACCTTC. The chain uses TRBV20-1 and TRBJ1-2, with a possible D match to TRBD1 (6 bases). Germline V gene data show CDR1 as DFQATT and CDR2 as SNEGSKA (reference sequence). The CDR3 length is 16 residues. The germline V and J ends were trimmed by 6 bases and 2 bases, with 22 bases remaining between them.

CDR3 bases: TGTGCCAGCAGTTTGGGGACAGGGGGTGGCTACACCTTC. Translation: CASSLGTGGGYTF. The gene calls are TRBV27 and TRBJ1-2, with 11 nucleotides matching TRBD1. Trimming took 3 bases from V and 7 from J; bases not matched to a gene: 1. There are 13 residues in the CDR3. Germline CDR1 and CDR2: MNHEY and SMNVEV (reference sequence).

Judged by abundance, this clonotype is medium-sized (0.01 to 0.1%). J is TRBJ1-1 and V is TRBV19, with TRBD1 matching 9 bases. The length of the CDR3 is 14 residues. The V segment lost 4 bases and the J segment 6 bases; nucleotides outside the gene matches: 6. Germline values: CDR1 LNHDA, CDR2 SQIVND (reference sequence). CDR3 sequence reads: CASSRGQGTAEAFF. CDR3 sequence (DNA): TGTGCCAGTAGTAGGGGACAGGGTACTGCTGAAGCTTTCTTT. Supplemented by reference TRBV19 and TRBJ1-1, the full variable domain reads DGGITQSPKYLFRKEGQNVTLSCEQNLNHDAMYWYRQDPGQGLRLIYYSQIVNDFQKGDIAEGYSVSREKKESFPLTVTSAQKNPTAFYLCASSRGQGTAEAFFGQGTRLTVV.